The 2 T cell receptor beta chains presented below share a single source sample, sequenced in a study of blood T cell repertoires in COVID-19 (dated by TCRdb to about 2020). The receptor library was made with the immunoSEQ multiplex PCR assay. Sourced from immuneACCESS, this table was stored by TCRdb with only in-frame sequences that have V and J called. A share of the clones is absent; for the studies checked, an unresolved V gene accounts for under half, and the remainder has no known explanation. The sample table records 120,000 or so clones; approximately 87% of these occur just once. Jointly, the top ten make up 6.5% to 9% of the sample. The sample consisted of peripheral blood. The receptors originated from a man aged 50-59 years with acute or convalescent COVID-19.

The gene calls are TRBV19 and TRBJ2-6, with 8 bases identical to TRBD2. V lost 10 bases and J lost 3; bases outside the gene matches: 5. Germline values: CDR1 LNHDA, CDR2 SQIVND (reference sequence). The CDR3 runs 14 residues. The CDR3: CATSGGYGANVLTF. The CDR3 coding sequence is TGTGCCACCTCGGGAGGGTATGGGGCCAACGTCCTGACTTTC.

The chain employs TRBV6-7 and TRBJ2-2; 7 positions match TRBD1. TRBV6-7 qualifies as an ORF whose function is uncertain. V lost 6 bases, J lost 4 bases, and 11 bases stayed unmatched. CDR3 length: 16 amino acids. The CDR3 loop reads CASSRTQGVSTGELFF. The CDR3 DNA reads TGTGCCAGCAGCCGGACCCAGGGGGTGAGCACCGGGGAGCTGTTTTTT.